A selection of T cell receptor beta chains follows, all from one sample in a study of beta chain features in type 1 diabetes. Assay: immunoSEQ multiplex PCR; the TCRdb copy retains only in-frame clones and omits some. The data show roughly 300,000 clones, 7% to 10% seen once. The sample comprised central memory CD4+ T cells from blood. Receptors were obtained from a man aged 30-40 years with type 1 diabetes. Both conserved end residues are part of each CDR3. D genes are given only for firm matches. The size entry is marked missing in some rows and otherwise reads once, few, many or a size class.

v_gene	abundance	d_gene	j_gene	CDR3nt	CDR3aa
TRBV5-6	few	NA	TRBJ1-5	TGTGCCAGCAGCCCGGGGTGGGGACCCCAGCATTTT	CASSPGWGPQHF
TRBV5-4	NA	NA	TRBJ2-7	TGTGCCAGCAGCCTGGGACGGTCCACCTACGAGCAGTACTTC	CASSLGRSTYEQYF
TRBV5-1	NA	TRBD1	TRBJ2-1	TGCGCCAGCAGACAGGGGAGTTACTCCTACAATGAGCAGTTCTTC	CASRQGSYSYNEQFF
TRBV10-1	few	NA	TRBJ2-1	TGCGCCAGCAGTGAGTCCCGGGGCTCGAATGAGCAGTTCTTC	CASSESRGSNEQFF
TRBV11-2	NA	TRBD2	TRBJ2-3	TGTGCCAGCAGCTCCCTGACTAGCGGGGGAACAGATACGCAGTATTTT	CASSSLTSGGTDTQYF
TRBV9	NA	TRBD1	TRBJ1-2	TGTGCCAGCAGCGTTTGGGACAGGGGTAGCGGCTACACCTTC	CASSVWDRGSGYTF
TRBV5-1	few	NA	TRBJ1-1	TGCGCCAGCAGCTCCCGGACAGCGAACACTGAAGCTTTCTTT	CASSSRTANTEAFF
TRBV28	few	NA	TRBJ2-3	TGTGCCAGCAGTTCACAGGCGGTTCCAGATACGCAGTATTTT	CASSSQAVPDTQYF
TRBV7-2	many	TRBD1	TRBJ2-5	TGTGCCAGCAGCCTGCGCCAGGGGGCGCTTGAGGGGGAGACCCAGTACTTC	CASSLRQGALEGETQYF
TRBV11-3	NA	NA	TRBJ2-2	TGTGCCAGCAGCTTAGATGGCACCGGGGAGCTGTTTTTT	CASSLDGTGELFF
TRBV2	few	NA	TRBJ1-4	TGTGCCAGCAGCGCACAGGGAGCCACTAATGAAAAACTGTTTTTT	CASSAQGATNEKLFF
TRBV27	NA	NA	TRBJ2-2	TGTGCCAGCAGCCCCAAACCGGGACGGGGGAACACCGGGGAGCTGTTTTTT	CASSPKPGRGNTGELFF
TRBV7-8	few	TRBD1	TRBJ1-1	TGTGCCAGCAGCTTGGGGACAGGGGTCGCTTTCTTT	CASSLGTGVAFF
TRBV29-1	few	NA	TRBJ2-3	TGCAGCGCTGCAGGGGGCGGGAGTACAGATACGCAGTATTTT	CSAAGGGSTDTQYF
TRBV7-2	few	TRBD2	TRBJ2-5	TGTGCCAGCAGCTTAGTCGGGCGCGGGGGGCCCCGTGAGGAGACCCAGTACTTC	CASSLVGRGGPREETQYF
TRBV9	NA	NA	TRBJ2-7	TGTGCCAGCAGCCGTTATGTATACGAGCAGTACTTC	CASSRYVYEQYF
TRBV2	few	NA	TRBJ2-7	TGTGCCAGCAGTGACGGCGGCTACGAGCAGTACTTC	CASSDGGYEQYF
TRBV2	NA	NA	TRBJ1-5	TGTGCCAGCACCCCTCGCGGGGACTATAGCAATCAGCCCCAGCATTTT	CASTPRGDYSNQPQHF
TRBV11-2	few	NA	TRBJ1-2	TGTGCCAGCAGCCCCGTCAGGATCTATGGCTACACCTTC	CASSPVRIYGYTF
TRBV30	few	TRBD2	TRBJ2-3	TGTGCCTGGAGTCGGACTAGCGACACGGAAGATACGCAGTATTTT	CAWSRTSDTEDTQYF
TRBV27	NA	NA	TRBJ1-1	TGTGCCAGCAGTTCATCTGTGAGGGGTTTCACTGAAGCTTTCTTT	CASSSSVRGFTEAFF
TRBV15	NA	NA	TRBJ2-6	TGTGCCACCAGCAGAGATCGGGGCTCTGGGGCCAACGTCCTGACTTTC	CATSRDRGSGANVLTF
TRBV5-8	NA	NA	TRBJ2-2	TGTGCCAGCAGCTTAATTGGCGGGGAGCTGTTTTTT	CASSLIGGELFF
TRBV28	NA	TRBD2	TRBJ2-1	TGTGCCAGCAGCCGAGGACTAGCGGTAGGGGAGCAGTTCTTC	CASSRGLAVGEQFF
TRBV9	NA	NA	TRBJ2-7	TGTGCCAGCAGCGTAGACTCCATTGGGGAGCAGTACTTC	CASSVDSIGEQYF
TRBV5-6	NA	NA	TRBJ1-1	TGTGCCAGCAGCTTGCGCCAGGGAGTAGGTGAAGCTTTCTTT	CASSLRQGVGEAFF
TRBV4-3	NA	NA	TRBJ1-4	TGCGCCAGCAGCCCACAAGTTGGTGTGACTAATGAAAAACTGTTTTTT	CASSPQVGVTNEKLFF
TRBV29-1	NA	NA	TRBJ1-1	TGCAGCGTTGTAAGAGCCGGGACGAGCGAAGCTTTCTTT	CSVVRAGTSEAFF
TRBV10-3	few	NA	TRBJ1-2	TGTGCCATCAGAGGGGACAACGGCTATGGCTACACCTTC	CAIRGDNGYGYTF
TRBV5-1	few	NA	TRBJ1-1	TGCGCCAGCAGCTTGGAGGGCCTTGAAGGTGAAGCTTTCTTT	CASSLEGLEGEAFF
TRBV2	NA	NA	TRBJ1-5	TGTGCCAGCAGTGAAGAAGGACAGAATCAGCCCCAGCATTTT	CASSEEGQNQPQHF
TRBV20-1	NA	NA	TRBJ2-7	TGCAGTGCTAGATTGGACTGGTTCATCCACTTC	CSARLDWFIHF
TRBV7-9	NA	NA	TRBJ1-2	TGTGCCAGCAGCTTAGATCTGAGGGGCTACACCTTC	CASSLDLRGYTF
TRBV2	NA	TRBD1	TRBJ2-6	TGTGCCAGCAGTGGCGGGACAGGGGGCTCTGGGGCCAACGTCCTGACTTTC	CASSGGTGGSGANVLTF
TRBV29-1	NA	NA	TRBJ1-1	TGCAGCGTTGAAGGGGTATCGGGGGCGATCACTGAAGCTTTCTTT	CSVEGVSGAITEAFF
TRBV11-2	NA	NA	TRBJ1-3	TGTGCCAGCAGCTTGATTTATGGCCCCGGAAACACCATATATTTT	CASSLIYGPGNTIYF
TRBV9	few	NA	TRBJ2-3	TGTGCCAGCAGCGTAGGTTCGCAGGGATGGAGAGATACGCAGTATTTT	CASSVGSQGWRDTQYF
TRBV1	few	NA	TRBJ2-7	TGCACCAGCAGCCAAGATTACGGACTAGTCTACGAGCAGTACTTC	CTSSQDYGLVYEQYF
TRBV11-2	NA	NA	TRBJ1-5	TGTGCCAGCAGCTTAGCCCTCAATCAGCCCCAGCATTTT	CASSLALNQPQHF
TRBV28	few	NA	TRBJ2-7	TGTGCCAGCAGTTTATTCCCGGGAGAGCAGTACTTC	CASSLFPGEQYF
TRBV5-1	few	NA	TRBJ1-1	TGCGCCAGCAGCCCTTCACCCACGAACACTGAAGCTTTCTTT	CASSPSPTNTEAFF
TRBV19	few	NA	TRBJ2-3	TGTGCCAGTAGTATCTTGAGGAGCCCAGATACGCAGTATTTT	CASSILRSPDTQYF